A single sample gave rise to the 28 T cell receptor beta chains below, sequenced in a study of blood T cell repertoires in COVID-19. Here immunoSEQ multiplex PCR was the method, and the copy in TCRdb shows in-frame clones only, minus some. The data show approximately 170,000 clones, around four fifths seen once. Sequenced input: peripheral blood. Receptor source: an elderly woman with COVID-19, enrolled during active disease.

The CDR3 DNA sequence: TGTGCCAGCAGCTTAACAGGGGTTGGAGAAAAACTGTTTTTT. The encoded protein is CASSLTGVGEKLFF. This chain connects TRBV7-2 to TRBJ1-4; 7 positions match TRBD1. The CDR3 consists of 14 residues. Germline V CDR1 and CDR2: SGHTA, FQGNSA. J lost 8 bases, V lost 2 bases, and 5 bases had no gene match.

V gene TRBV7-9 combines with J gene TRBJ2-1, with D possibly matching TRBD1 (6 bases). The CDR3 runs to 15 residues. Germline V gene lookup returns CDR1 SEHNR and CDR2 FQNEAQ (reference sequence). V lost 5 bases and J 7 bases, leaving 18 bases between the germline ends. CDR3 protein: CASSLTRGEDNEQFF. DNA for the CDR3: TGTGCCAGCAGCCTAACCAGGGGCGAAGATAATGAGCAGTTCTTC.

This chain joins TRBV5-8 and TRBJ1-1; the D gene is possibly TRBD1 (6 bases). Trimming stripped 4 bases from V and 1 base from J, with 14 bases between. CDR1 is SGHTS and CDR2 is YDEGEE in the germline V gene. The length of the CDR3 is 15 residues. This CDR3 reads CASSRGAGKNTEAFF. CDR3 nucleotide sequence: TGTGCCAGCAGCCGGGGGGCAGGAAAGAACACTGAAGCTTTCTTT.

The V gene is TRBV5-5, the J gene TRBJ2-7, with D possibly TRBD2 on 6 matching bases. CDR3 length: 13 residues. Per germline, CDR1 SGHKS and CDR2 YYEKEE (reference sequence). Trimming shortened V by 2 bases and J by 3 bases, and 9 bases separated the two germline ends. CDR3 DNA: TGTGCCAGCAGCTTTCTTAGCGGCTACGAGCAGTACTTC. Protein sequence: CASSFLSGYEQYF.

The V and J genes are TRBV5-1 and TRBJ2-5; D gene ambiguous. Germline V gene data show CDR1 as SGHRS and CDR2 as YFSETQ. Trimming cost V 3 bases and J 1 base, with 10 bases left between them. CDR3 size: 14 residues. The CDR3: CASSSLAVQETQYF. The DNA of the CDR3 is TGCGCCAGCAGCTCCCTGGCAGTCCAAGAGACCCAGTACTTC.

The J gene is TRBJ2-1, the V gene TRBV28, with 12 bases that match TRBD2. Trimming took 6 bases from V and 6 from J; bases not matched to a gene: 15. The CDR3 sequence is 18 residues long. Germline V gene sequence: CDR1 MDHEN, CDR2 SYDVKM. CDR3 loop: CASSYLPPGLAGPNEQFF. The CDR3 DNA is TGTGCCAGCAGCTACCTTCCTCCGGGACTAGCGGGCCCCAATGAGCAGTTCTTC.

The gene calls are TRBV3-1 (or the pseudogene TRBV3-2) and TRBJ1-2, with 8 bases aligning to TRBD1. V lost 6 bases and J lost 4; bases outside the gene matches: 7. CDR3 length: 14 residues. The germline V gene has CDR1 LGHDT and CDR2 YNNKEL (reference sequence). The CDR3, as DNA: TGTGCCAGCAGGGGACAGGCCTCGCCCTATGGCTACACCTTC. Protein product: CASRGQASPYGYTF.

The rearrangement uses TRBV18 and TRBJ2-1, with D possibly being TRBD2 (5 bases). Germline values: CDR1 KGHSH, CDR2 LQKENI. The CDR3 is made up of 12 amino acids. Trimming left V 3 bases short and J 7 bases short, with 7 bases between. The CDR3 coding sequence is TGTGCCAGCTCACCGCCGGGAAATGAGCAGTTCTTC. Encoded protein: CASSPPGNEQFF.

The CDR3 reads CAIRTDTNTQYF. The CDR3 nucleotides read TGTGCCATCAGGACAGACACGAATACGCAGTATTTT. J is TRBJ2-3 and V is TRBV10-3; possibly TRBD1 for D (5 bases). The CDR3 consists of 12 residues. Trimming pared 6 bases from V and 7 bases from J, leaving 11 bases between. CDR1 is ENHRY and CDR2 is SYGVKD in the germline V gene.

This chain joins TRBV9 and TRBJ1-6; D is unclear. Germline CDR1 SGDLS, CDR2 YYNGEE. The CDR3 is made up of 13 amino acids. The V and J ends lost 0 bases and 9 bases respectively, with 7 bases between them. CDR3 DNA: TGTGCCAGCAGCGTAGTGGAGGGTTCACCCCTCCACTTT. This translates into CASSVVEGSPLHF.

This clone was detected only once. The V call is TRBV6-5, the J call TRBJ1-2; 8 nucleotides align to TRBD1. The CDR3 is 12 amino acids. The germline V gene has CDR1 MNHEY and CDR2 SVGAGI. Unmatched junction bases numbered 6, after V lost 7 bases and J lost 8 bases. The CDR3 spells CASIKGQEGYTF. CDR3 bases: TGTGCCAGCATTAAGGGACAGGAAGGCTACACCTTC.

The chain couples TRBV5-1 to TRBJ1-2, with 7 bases fitting TRBD1. The germline V gene has CDR1 SGHRS and CDR2 YFSETQ. The CDR3 totals 14 residues. Trimming cost V 4 bases and J 10 bases; bases outside gene matches: 13. CDR3 in amino acids: CASSPLGQGDAYTF. The CDR3 nucleotides read TGCGCCAGCAGCCCCTTGGGGCAGGGGGACGCCTACACCTTC.

This clone appeared a single time. The gene calls are TRBV5-4 and TRBJ1-6, with a tentative D call TRBD1 (5 bases). Germline CDR1 SGHNT, CDR2 YYREEE (reference sequence). Trimming shortened V by 4 bases and J by 10 bases, and 9 bases separated the two germline ends. The CDR3 consists of 12 residues. CDR3 nucleotides: TGTGCCAGCAGCGAAGGGGAATCACCCCTCCACTTT. The encoded protein is CASSEGESPLHF. Full variable domain (missing parts from reference TRBV5-4 and TRBJ1-6): ETGVTQSPTHLIKTRGQQVTLRCSSQSGHNTVSWYQQALGQGPQFIFQYYREEENGRGNFPPRFSGLQFPNYSSELNVNALELDDSALYLCASSEGESPLHFGNGTRLTVT.

This chain links TRBV2 with TRBJ2-1, with 7 bases matching TRBD1. V lost 4 bases, J lost 6 bases, and 12 bases stayed unmatched. Germline assignment: CDR1 SNHLY and CDR2 FYNNEI. There are 16 residues in the CDR3. The CDR3 nucleotides are TGTGCCAGCAGTGTGCCCCCCGGGACAGCATTCAATGAGCAGTTCTTC. This codes for CASSVPPGTAFNEQFF.

In its sample, this clone was seen a few times. This rearrangement joins TRBV3-1 (or the pseudogene TRBV3-2) to TRBJ1-3; D is unclear. Trimming took off 1 base at V and 6 bases at J, with 4 bases between the two ends. The CDR3 consists of 12 residues. The germline V gene encodes CDR1 LGHDT and CDR2 YNNKEL (reference sequence). CDR3 coding DNA: TGTGCCAGCAGCCAAGTCCAAAACACCATATATTTT. Amino acids: CASSQVQNTIYF.

V and J are TRBV3-1 (or the pseudogene TRBV3-2) and TRBJ1-6; maybe TRBD1 (5 bases). The CDR3 sequence is 15 residues long. Germline CDR1 and CDR2: LGHDT and YNNKEL (reference sequence). V was cut by 0 bases and J by 10 bases, with 13 bases left in between. CDR3: CASSQEGANLSPLHF. The CDR3 region has the DNA TGTGCCAGCAGCCAAGAAGGGGCCAACTTATCACCCCTCCACTTT.

The chain couples TRBV2 to TRBJ2-1; 13 bases are shared with TRBD2. This CDR3 spans 15 amino acids. V was clipped by 6 bases and J by 4 bases; unmatched bases: 3. Germline V gene lookup returns CDR1 SNHLY and CDR2 FYNNEI. CDR3 bases: TGTGCCAGCAGGGGACTAGCGGGAAGGTACAATGAGCAGTTCTTC. Amino acids: CASRGLAGRYNEQFF.

This rearrangement joins TRBV3-1 (or the pseudogene TRBV3-2) to TRBJ2-5; D gene unclear. CDR3 length equals 14 residues. Trimming took 0 bases from V and 3 from J, leaving 8 bases between them. The germline CDR1 and CDR2 sequences are LGHDT and YNNKEL (reference sequence). CDR3 nucleotides: TGTGCCAGCAGCCAAGATATGGCGGAAGAGACCCAGTACTTC. This gives the protein CASSQDMAEETQYF.

V and J are TRBV7-9 and TRBJ2-2; TRBD2 agrees at 11 bases. Trimming removed 5 bases from V and 3 bases from J; junction bases left unmatched: 2. The CDR3 length is 15 residues. Per germline, CDR1 SEHNR and CDR2 FQNEAQ (reference sequence). DNA of the CDR3: TGTGCCAGCAGCCCGGGACTAGCGGACACCGGGGAGCTGTTTTTT. Translation gives CASSPGLADTGELFF.

The chain joins TRBV2 to TRBJ2-5, with 9 positions matching TRBD1. V was clipped by 6 bases and J by 5 bases; unmatched bases: 7. The CDR3 covers 14 residues. Germline lookup yields CDR1 SNHLY and CDR2 FYNNEI. The chain's CDR3 is CASSWTGVGETQYF. CDR3 DNA: TGTGCCAGCAGCTGGACAGGGGTGGGGGAGACCCAGTACTTC.

The chain joins TRBV27 to TRBJ1-3, with TRBD1 matching 11 bases. Germline CDR1 is MNHEY and CDR2 is SMNVEV (reference sequence). The CDR3 sequence is 15 residues long. With 6 bases clipped from V and 3 bases from J, the junction kept 4 bases outside the gene matches. The CDR3 DNA follows: TGTGCCAGCAGCCGGACAGGGGGCGTTGGAAACACCATATATTTT. Its protein is CASSRTGGVGNTIYF.

Remarks on this clone: Different DNA sequences within this sample yield the same CDR3. V usage is TRBV6-5 and J usage is TRBJ1-5; D unresolved. Per the germline V gene, CDR1 is MNHEY and CDR2 is SVGAGI. The V gene lost 2 bases and the J gene lost 0 bases, with 2 bases spanning the gap. This CDR3 has 13 residues. The CDR3 reads CASSYLSNQPQHF. Written as DNA, the CDR3 is TGTGCCAGCAGTTACCTTAGCAATCAGCCCCAGCATTTT.

This chain connects TRBV19 to TRBJ2-7, with TRBD2 identical over 9 bases. Germline V gene lookup returns CDR1 LNHDA and CDR2 SQIVND (reference sequence). The trim removed 9 bases at V and 7 bases at J, leaving 13 bases unmatched. CDR3 size: 14 residues. CDR3 sequence (DNA): TGTGCCAGCAAAGCGGGGGGCACGAAATATGAGCAGTACTTC. This gives the protein CASKAGGTKYEQYF.

The V call is TRBV27, the J call TRBJ1-1, with D maybe TRBD1 (6 bases). Trimming took 3 bases from V and 5 from J, leaving 25 bases between them. The CDR3 spans 18 residues. Germline V gives CDR1 MNHEY, CDR2 SMNVEV (reference sequence). The CDR3 spells CASSFAYPRTAAETEAFF. Written as DNA, the CDR3 is TGTGCCAGCAGTTTTGCGTACCCTAGGACAGCGGCGGAGACTGAAGCTTTCTTT.

V and J are TRBV9 and TRBJ2-5; TRBD2 is a possible D gene (6 bases). The CDR3 has 15 amino acids. Germline values: CDR1 SGDLS, CDR2 YYNGEE. Trimming shortened V by 1 base and J by 1 base, and 11 bases separated the two germline ends. CDR3 amino acids: CASSVSGTAQETQYF. The DNA for the CDR3 is TGTGCCAGCAGCGTATCCGGGACTGCCCAAGAGACCCAGTACTTC.

The chain couples TRBV11-2 to TRBJ1-1; D call uncertain. Germline V gives CDR1 SGHAT, CDR2 FQNNGV. With 5 bases removed from V and 2 bases from J, the gap between germline ends came to 12 bases. The CDR3 totals 14 residues. CDR3 region: CASSLSDGNTEAFF. The CDR3 DNA reads TGTGCCAGCAGCCTCAGCGATGGAAACACTGAAGCTTTCTTT.

This clone was counted once. V is TRBV19 and J is TRBJ1-2; 7 positions match TRBD1. V trimming: 5 bases; J trimming: 9 bases; junction bases outside the gene matches: 15. There are 15 residues in the CDR3. The germline V gene encodes CDR1 LNHDA and CDR2 SQIVND (reference sequence). In DNA, the CDR3 is TGTGCCAGTAGTCCGACGTGGACAGGTCCCCAAAGCTACACCTTC. Its protein is CASSPTWTGPQSYTF.

This chain links TRBV9 with TRBJ2-1, with D perhaps matching TRBD1 (6 bases). The CDR3 runs to 14 residues. The V and J ends lost 0 bases and 12 bases respectively, with 16 bases between them. Germline CDR1 SGDLS, CDR2 YYNGEE. DNA for the CDR3: TGTGCCAGCAGCGTAGCTACTACAGGGTGGGGGCAGTTCTTC. Residues: CASSVATTGWGQFF.